Below, one TCR beta chain is given with its context. The V gene lost 5 bases and the J gene lost 1 base, with 8 bases spanning the gap. There are 13 residues in the CDR3. Germline V lookup: CDR1 LNHDA, CDR2 SQIVND (reference sequence). The sample is drawn from a study of blood T cell repertoires in COVID-19. Looking at the study overall: Spain, Italy and the United States supplied samples that represented acute and convalescent COVID-19. T cells, B-cell-depleted T cells, or PBMCs supplied cDNA or gDNA.

Original processing notes: Using reference gene primer amplification, nucleated cell counts were estimated. Clones were sequenced by immunoSEQ multiplex PCR, and TCRdb holds only the in-frame ones, with some missing. The V and J calls and clone size are taken from that table; D and trimming were inferred from the DNA. Seen here are 180,000 or so clones, about four fifths observed once, and the top ten hold 9.5% to 12%. The TCR sequence derives from a middle-aged woman with COVID-19, enrolled during active disease. Sequenced material: peripheral blood. This chain uses TRBV19 with TRBJ1-2, with D uncertain. Written as DNA, the CDR3 is TGTGCCAGTAGTCCGAGTTTTAACTATGGCTACACCTTC. Translation: CASSPSFNYGYTF.